This entry describes one T cell receptor beta chain. Its matching antigen is unknown. The CDR3 consists of 14 residues. Germline V gene lookup returns CDR1 SGHNT and CDR2 YYREEE (reference sequence). V was pared by 0 bases and J by 4 bases, with 1 base of the junction left unmatched. The PCR contained 60 Vbeta and 13 Jbeta primers. TCRdb keeps only in-frame clones here, not all; method: immunoSEQ multiplex PCR. Of 90,000 to 150,000 clones in the sample, approximately 75% were seen once. This entry is derived from a study of cytomegalovirus exposure and HLA in healthy donors. Findings and caveats of the study: The presence/absence work took it that sequencing depth was about the same across donors. An analysis was carried out at a later point. It showed that HLA-associated TCR beta chains were more clonally expanded than equally common non-associated chains.

The sequence came from a man aged 50-60 years in good health and CMV-seropositive. The chain joins TRBV5-4 to TRBJ1-2; 9 bases line up with TRBD1. Material: PBMCs. DNA of the CDR3: TGTGCCAGCAGCTTGGGACAGGGGGGCTATGGCTACACCTTC. This gives the protein CASSLGQGGYGYTF.